The rows below give T cell receptor beta chains drawn from one sample of a study of Ad26.COV2.S vaccination and SARS-CoV-2 variants. The method was immunoSEQ multiplex PCR; TCRdb's version includes in-frame clones alone and lacks a portion of them. Here the sample spans about 180,000 clones, roughly 85% being singletons. Here the sequenced sample was peripheral blood, taken after recovery from COVID-19. The receptors originated from a human donor who had recovered from COVID-19. Each CDR3 is given without its conserved first and last residue. A D gene is named only where the DNA matches it firmly.

J: TRBJ1-2
V: TRBV30
D: TRBD1
CDR3: AWNRGTNGYT

J: TRBJ1-2
V: TRBV6-5
D: TRBD1
CDR3: ASSYWDRGTYGYT

J: TRBJ1-4
V: TRBV5-6
D: TRBD1
CDR3: ASSLGRRGHEKLF

J: TRBJ2-3
V: TRBV5-1
D: TRBD2
CDR3: ASSPSGGSTDTQY

J: TRBJ2-1
V: TRBV5-1
D: TRBD2
CDR3: ASSLAAGGRNEQF

J: TRBJ2-1
V: TRBV11-2
D: -
CDR3: ASRSRGRGRNEQF

J: TRBJ1-2
V: TRBV6-6
D: -
CDR3: ASSPSSTGYGYT

J: TRBJ2-1
V: TRBV7-2
D: -
CDR3: ASSLEGTYRF

J: TRBJ2-7
V: TRBV5-6
D: -
CDR3: ASSSRGVGNYEQY

J: TRBJ2-7
V: TRBV9
D: TRBD1
CDR3: ASSPRDRESYEQY

J: TRBJ1-5
V: TRBV19
D: -
CDR3: ASSPWRETNQPQH

J: TRBJ2-7
V: TRBV19
D: -
CDR3: ASSSGRAGEQY

J: TRBJ1-4
V: TRBV15
D: -
CDR3: ATSRDPRDGIEKLF

J: TRBJ2-1
V: TRBV9
D: -
CDR3: ASSPTPGGASNEQF

J: TRBJ2-3
V: TRBV4-1
D: TRBD2
CDR3: ASSQALAGPTDTQY

J: TRBJ2-5
V: TRBV5-1
D: -
CDR3: ASSPQETQY

J: TRBJ2-1
V: TRBV9
D: TRBD2
CDR3: ASSPFRGGAAAYNEQF

J: TRBJ1-5
V: TRBV12-3/TRBV12-4
D: -
CDR3: ASRWTDNQPQH

J: TRBJ2-3
V: TRBV7-9
D: -
CDR3: ASSSGGGTDTQY

J: TRBJ2-7
V: TRBV2
D: TRBD2
CDR3: ASSDGLVGEQY

J: TRBJ2-3
V: TRBV29-1
D: -
CDR3: SVHGFTDTQY

J: TRBJ2-6
V: TRBV4-1
D: TRBD1
CDR3: ASSLVRTGVISGANVLT

J: TRBJ1-6
V: TRBV24-1
D: -
CDR3: ATSDLTGPGAPLH

J: TRBJ1-5
V: TRBV7-9
D: -
CDR3: ASSLEGGNQPQH

J: TRBJ2-2
V: TRBV25-1
D: -
CDR3: ASSELNRDTGELF

J: TRBJ1-4
V: TRBV7-2
D: -
CDR3: ASSPEGLAEKLF

J: TRBJ1-5
V: TRBV11-3
D: -
CDR3: ASSFPLRGGNQPQH

J: TRBJ1-2
V: TRBV11-2
D: -
CDR3: ASSNRAGADGYT

J: TRBJ2-1
V: TRBV29-1
D: TRBD2
CDR3: SVETLLRSREGLGEQF

J: TRBJ2-7
V: TRBV7-2
D: TRBD1
CDR3: ASSSGQEFREQY

J: TRBJ1-1
V: TRBV19
D: -
CDR3: ASFGRGENTEAF

J: TRBJ1-1
V: TRBV6-2/TRBV6-3
D: TRBD1
CDR3: ASSYPFLQGGNTEAF

J: TRBJ2-3
V: TRBV6-2/TRBV6-3
D: -
CDR3: ASSYKDSTDTQY

J: TRBJ1-1
V: TRBV6-1
D: -
CDR3: ASSEWADESFAEAF

J: TRBJ1-2
V: TRBV30
D: -
CDR3: ARYRVNRNYGYT

J: TRBJ1-1
V: TRBV7-9
D: -
CDR3: ASSEMNTEAF

J: TRBJ2-7
V: TRBV5-1
D: TRBD1
CDR3: ASSAGTGGPYEQY

J: TRBJ1-1
V: TRBV29-1
D: -
CDR3: SVEPRMNTEAF

J: TRBJ1-2
V: TRBV19
D: TRBD1
CDR3: ASILTGGSIGYT

J: TRBJ2-7
V: TRBV7-9
D: -
CDR3: ASSLGRAYEQY

J: TRBJ1-1
V: TRBV7-3
D: TRBD1
CDR3: ASSSRKTGENTEAF

J: TRBJ1-4
V: TRBV27
D: -
CDR3: ASRGVTDHNEKLF

J: TRBJ2-1
V: TRBV5-1
D: TRBD2
CDR3: ASSQTSGRVNEQF

J: TRBJ1-3
V: TRBV16
D: -
CDR3: ASSEGNTIY

J: TRBJ2-7
V: TRBV7-9
D: -
CDR3: ASSSYHSRVSEQY

J: TRBJ2-4
V: TRBV19
D: TRBD2
CDR3: ASTIGLAAKNIQY

J: TRBJ2-1
V: TRBV11-2
D: -
CDR3: ASSLAAGIYNEQF

J: TRBJ2-5
V: TRBV19
D: TRBD2
CDR3: ASTLSGSSETQY

J: TRBJ2-1
V: TRBV2
D: -
CDR3: ASGVDNEQF

J: TRBJ1-1
V: TRBV2
D: TRBD1
CDR3: ASSRYSGGTEAF

J: TRBJ2-6
V: TRBV7-3
D: -
CDR3: ASSQGSGANVLT

J: TRBJ1-2
V: TRBV2
D: -
CDR3: ASIQGDYGYT

J: TRBJ1-5
V: TRBV28
D: -
CDR3: ASSELGGLDSNQPQH